The 31 T cell receptor beta chains presented below share a single source sample, sequenced in a study of T cells in localized non-small cell lung cancer (dated by TCRdb to the early 2020s). To prepare the library, the immunoSEQ multiplex PCR assay was applied. The table comes from immuneACCESS by way of TCRdb, which keeps in-frame sequences with V and J called. Part of the clones is missing from these tables; in studies checked, under half for an unresolved V gene and the rest for unknown reasons. For this sample there are tens of thousands of clones; about 80% appear just once. The ten largest account for 4% to 5.5% of the sample. Source: PBMCs, taken before any cancer treatment. The source is a man between 40 and 70 years old with stage II lung adenocarcinoma.

This clone was detected only a few times. This chain uses TRBV7-3 with TRBJ2-5; tentative D call: TRBD1 (6 bases). Germline V gene sequence: CDR1 SGHTA, CDR2 FQGTGA. Trimming removed 3 bases from V and 3 bases from J, with 8 bases in between. The CDR3 runs 13 residues. CDR3 sequence: CASSFRDKETQYF. For the CDR3, the DNA is TGTGCCAGCAGCTTTCGGGACAAAGAGACCCAGTACTTC.

This clone was counted a few times. The chain uses TRBV11-2 and TRBJ2-1, with 8 bases identical to TRBD2. The CDR3 sequence is 19 residues long. Losses at the gene ends were 1 base for V and 5 bases for J; bases not matched to a gene: 16. Looked up from germline, CDR1 is SGHAT and CDR2 is FQNNGV. The chain's CDR3 is CASSLVGGRQPREDNEQFF. Written as DNA, the CDR3 is TGTGCCAGCAGCTTAGTTGGCGGGAGGCAACCCCGCGAAGACAATGAGCAGTTCTTC.

Points on this clone: One end of the junction varies from germline; a read error may be responsible. This chain connects TRBV7-7 to TRBJ2-7, with 7 bases that match TRBD2. The CDR3 runs 15 residues. Per germline, CDR1 SSHAT and CDR2 FNYEAQ (reference sequence). CDR3: CASSLQAGTFYEQYF. CDR3 DNA sequence: TGTGCTAGCAGCTTACAAGCGGGGACGTTCTACGAGCAGTACTTC.

CDR3 protein: CSVKGDSRYEQYF. In nucleotides, the CDR3 is TGCAGCGTTAAGGGGGACAGCCGTTACGAGCAGTACTTC. V is TRBV29-1 and J is TRBJ2-7; 7 bases line up with TRBD1. CDR1 SQVTM and CDR2 ANQGSEA come from the germline V gene. The CDR3 contains 13 residues. After removal of 5 bases from V and 4 bases from J, the junction contained 8 bases not matched to a gene.

The CDR3 region has the DNA TGTGCCTGGAGTGTAGCCGCCGGGGGCACTGAAGCTTTCTTT. It yields the protein CAWSVAAGGTEAFF. This chain connects TRBV30 to TRBJ1-1, with D tentatively TRBD1 (5 bases). The CDR3 contains 14 residues. Germline V CDR1 and CDR2: GTSNPN, SVGIG (reference sequence). Between the trimmed V and J ends, which lost 0 bases and 4 bases, there was a span of 12 bases.

The chain joins TRBV4-2 to TRBJ1-2; D ambiguous. This CDR3 has 15 amino acids. Germline V CDR1 and CDR2: LGHNA, YNFKEQ. Trimming took off 5 bases at V and 6 bases at J, with 19 bases between the two ends. The CDR3 sequence: CASSLLATVQNGYTF. CDR3 nucleotide sequence: TGTGCCAGCAGCTTGTTGGCTACAGTACAAAATGGCTACACCTTC.

V usage is TRBV2 and J usage is TRBJ1-6; D is unclear. The CDR3 is made up of 14 amino acids. The V end was cut by 3 bases, the J end by 7 bases, with 10 bases between. CDR1 and CDR2 (germline): SNHLY, FYNNEI. As DNA, the CDR3 is TGTGCCAGCAGTGACCAACAGAGAAATTCACCCCTCCACTTT. Translating it yields CASSDQQRNSPLHF.

The rearrangement links TRBV2 to TRBJ1-5; D gene uncertain. Germline V gives CDR1 SNHLY, CDR2 FYNNEI. V lost 2 bases, J lost 4 bases, and 9 bases lay in between. This CDR3 comprises 14 residues. The CDR3 protein is CASSEWALNQPQHF. CDR3 nucleotide sequence: TGTGCCAGCAGTGAATGGGCCTTAAATCAGCCCCAGCATTTT.

The V call is TRBV6-5, the J call TRBJ1-2, with 12 bases matching TRBD1. The V and J ends lost 4 bases and 7 bases, in that order; junction bases with no gene match: 4. The germline gives CDR1 MNHEY, CDR2 SVGAGI. This CDR3 is 14 amino acids long. The CDR3 bases are TGTGCCAGCAGTTCGGGACAGGGGGCGCGTGGCTACACCTTC. It translates to CASSSGQGARGYTF.

The V gene is TRBV30, the J gene TRBJ2-3; 8 bases align to TRBD2. CDR1 is GTSNPN and CDR2 is SVGIG in the germline V gene (reference sequence). The CDR3 is 11 residues long. V trimming: 7 bases; J trimming: 9 bases; junction bases outside the gene matches: 6. DNA of the CDR3: TGTGCCTCCCGGGAGGGCCTCACGCAGTATTTT. As protein: CASREGLTQYF.

The sample holds one count of this clone. The chain couples TRBV4-1 to TRBJ1-2; D gene ambiguous. The CDR3 is made up of 13 amino acids. Looked up from germline, CDR1 is MGHRA and CDR2 is YSYEKL. V lost 0 bases and J lost 13, with 15 bases in between. The CDR3 here is CASSQELGPSGTF. The CDR3, as DNA: TGCGCCAGCAGCCAAGAACTCGGGCCCTCAGGCACCTTC.

The V gene is TRBV18, the J gene TRBJ2-5, with TRBD1 matching over 9 bases. Germline V CDR1 and CDR2: KGHSH, LQKENI. This CDR3 spans 17 amino acids. With V trimmed by 0 bases and J by 6 bases, 11 bases remained unmatched. CDR3 residues: CASSPPNEDRGAKTQYF. The CDR3 nucleotides read TGTGCCAGCTCACCACCGAACGAGGACAGGGGTGCGAAGACCCAGTACTTC.

This clone has more than one count but fewer than ten. CDR3 DNA: TGTGCCAGCTCACTAGGGACAGACTACGAGCAGTACTTC. This sequence encodes CASSLGTDYEQYF. This chain connects TRBV18 to TRBJ2-7; 7 nucleotides match TRBD1. The CDR3 contains 13 residues. CDR1 and CDR2 (germline): KGHSH, LQKENI. V lost 4 bases and J lost 3; bases outside the gene matches: 3.

This clone was detected only once. The chain carries TRBV2 and TRBJ2-3; 12 nucleotides line up with TRBD2. Per germline, CDR1 SNHLY and CDR2 FYNNEI. V was pared by 5 bases and J by 6 bases, with 9 bases of the junction left unmatched. The CDR3 contains 16 residues. CDR3 in amino acids: CASSPPGLAGGDTQYF. The CDR3 DNA sequence: TGTGCCAGCAGTCCACCGGGACTAGCGGGCGGGGATACGCAGTATTTT.

The V and J genes are TRBV6-4 and TRBJ2-1; D gene uncertain. This CDR3 spans 15 amino acids. CDR1 and CDR2 from the germline V gene are MRHNA and SNTAGT. Trimming removed 0 bases at V and 0 bases at J, with 6 bases between. CDR3 coding DNA: TGTGCCAGCAGTGACTCGATTGGCTCCTACAATGAGCAGTTCTTC. It is translated as CASSDSIGSYNEQFF.

V gene TRBV11-2 combines with J gene TRBJ2-7; D not certain. Germline V gene data show CDR1 as SGHAT and CDR2 as FQNNGV. The CDR3 is 12 residues long. With 1 base removed from V and 2 bases from J, the gap between germline ends came to 3 bases. CDR3 loop: CASSLAAYEQYF. The CDR3, as DNA: TGTGCCAGCAGCTTAGCGGCCTACGAGCAGTACTTC.

The rearrangement uses TRBV7-2 and TRBJ1-2; 12 bases match TRBD1. The ends lost 8 bases at V and 3 bases at J; junction bases unmatched: 13. CDR3 length equals 17 residues. Germline V gives CDR1 SGHTA, CDR2 FQGNSA. The CDR3 loop is CASFLRDRGRIYYGYTF. The CDR3 region has the DNA TGTGCCAGCTTTCTTCGGGACAGGGGGCGCATCTACTATGGCTACACCTTC.

The chain couples TRBV11-3 to TRBJ2-1; 9 positions match TRBD1. V shed 1 base, J shed 6 bases, and the junction held 10 bases outside the gene matches. Germline lookup yields CDR1 SGHNT and CDR2 YENEEA. The length of the CDR3 is 17 residues. The CDR3 spells CASSLGSQGAQGNEQFF. The CDR3 DNA sequence: TGTGCCAGCAGCTTAGGCTCACAGGGGGCGCAAGGCAATGAGCAGTTCTTC.

The J gene is TRBJ1-4, the V gene TRBV2; 9 bases line up with TRBD1. The germline CDR1 and CDR2 sequences are SNHLY and FYNNEI. The trim removed 7 bases at V and 6 bases at J, leaving 12 bases unmatched. The CDR3 extends over 16 amino acids. The CDR3 loop is CASNQRGGQGDEKLFF. DNA for the CDR3: TGTGCCAGCAATCAAAGGGGGGGACAGGGAGATGAAAAACTGTTTTTT.

CDR3 DNA sequence: TGTGCCAGCAGCCCCGCCGGCAGACCGTCCTCCGGAGCCACCATATATTTT. Its translation: CASSPAGRPSSGATIYF. This chain connects TRBV7-6 to TRBJ1-3; D gene unclear. Trimming left V 5 bases short and J 9 bases short, with 26 bases between. Germline-derived CDR1 and CDR2 are SGHVS and FNYEAQ. CDR3 length: 17 residues.

The J gene is TRBJ1-1, the V gene TRBV6-1; D uncertain. CDR3 length: 13 residues. Germline lookup yields CDR1 MNHNS and CDR2 SASEGT. Trimming left V 5 bases short and J 0 bases short, with 7 bases between. CDR3 nucleotide sequence: TGTGCCAGCAGTCTCTCAATGAACACTGAAGCTTTCTTT. This encodes CASSLSMNTEAFF.

By sample fraction, this clone is medium-sized (0.01 to 0.1%). The rearrangement uses TRBV29-1 and TRBJ1-2, with D unresolved. The V end was cut by 3 bases, the J end by 2 bases, with 10 bases between. This CDR3 spans 13 amino acids. Germline-derived CDR1 and CDR2 are SQVTM and ANQGSEA. CDR3 loop: CSVDQERNYGYTF. The CDR3 DNA is TGCAGCGTTGACCAAGAAAGGAACTATGGCTACACCTTC. The full variable domain, rest sourced from reference TRBV29-1 and TRBJ1-2, is SAVISQKPSRDICQRGTSLTIQCQVDSQVTMMFWYRQQPGQSLTLIATANQGSEATYESGFVIDKFPISRPNLTFSTLTVSNMSPEDSSIYLCSVDQERNYGYTFGSGTRLTVV.

The chain employs TRBV5-1 and TRBJ2-7; 8 positions match TRBD2. V shed 2 bases and J 3 bases; nucleotides not matched to a gene: 4. This CDR3 comprises 14 residues. CDR1 is SGHRS, CDR2 YFSETQ, per germline. CDR3 in DNA: TGCGCCAGCAGCTTAGGACTAGCCCTCTACGAGCAGTACTTC. Translated, it gives CASSLGLALYEQYF.

Details on this clone: At one boundary the junction diverges from the germline segment, which might be a read error. Other DNA sequences within the sample encode an identical CDR3. This chain connects TRBV10-1 to TRBJ1-1; 7 bases align to TRBD1. Germline CDR1 and CDR2: WNHNN and SYGVQD (reference sequence). There are 14 residues in the CDR3. CDR3 in DNA: TGCGCCAGCAGTAAGGGGGCGCCGTCCACTGAGGCTTTCTTT. Its translation: CASSKGAPSTEAFF.

This clone was recorded only once. This sequence joins TRBV5-1 and TRBJ1-4; 7 nucleotides align to TRBD1. This CDR3 is built from 15 residues. V trimming: 0 bases; J trimming: 7 bases; junction bases outside the gene matches: 6. Germline CDR1 SGHRS, CDR2 YFSETQ. The CDR3 DNA reads as TGCGCCAGCAGCTTGGTTGAGGGGGCAAGTGAAAAACTGTTTTTT. Its protein product is CASSLVEGASEKLFF.

This sequence joins TRBV6-5 and TRBJ1-1; the D gene is possibly TRBD1 (6 bases). The CDR3 covers 14 residues. Trimming stripped 0 bases from V and 3 bases from J, with 8 bases between. Germline CDR1 is MNHEY and CDR2 is SVGAGI. Written as DNA, the CDR3 is TGTGCCAGCAGTTACTCGAAGGGGGACACTGAAGCTTTCTTT. It translates to CASSYSKGDTEAFF.

The chain carries TRBV21-1 and TRBJ2-5; the table's D call, TRBD2, was not checked against the DNA. TRBV21-1 has pseudogene status. This CDR3 region has 16 residues. The CDR3 reads CASSKAGGSGLETQYF. The CDR3, as DNA: TGTGCCAGCAGCAAAGCGGGCGGGAGTGGGTTGGAGACCCAGTACTTC.

The rearrangement joins TRBV5-1 to TRBJ2-1; possible D gene TRBD2, 5 bases. From germline, CDR1 is SGHRS and CDR2 YFSETQ. The V and J ends lost 5 bases and 4 bases respectively, with 10 bases between them. The CDR3 covers 13 residues. The CDR3 bases are TGCGCCAGCAGGGACTCCGCATACAATGAGCAGTTCTTC. This codes for CASRDSAYNEQFF.

The CDR3: CASSSPGQGAYSPLHF. The CDR3 coding sequence is TGTGCCAGCAGCTCTCCGGGACAGGGGGCTTATTCACCCCTCCACTTT. J is TRBJ1-6 and V is TRBV5-4; 12 bases align to TRBD1. The CDR3 consists of 16 residues. Unmatched junction bases numbered 6, after V lost 3 bases and J lost 8 bases. The V gene's germline CDR1 is SGHNT and CDR2 YYREEE (reference sequence).

The rearrangement links TRBV12-5 to TRBJ2-2; D not resolved. The V and J ends lost 11 bases and 0 bases respectively, with 13 bases between them. Per the germline V gene, CDR1 is LGHNT and CDR2 is FRNRAP. The CDR3 consists of 14 residues. CDR3 sequence (DNA): TGTGCTTCGGTCGAATTGGCGAACACCGGGGAGCTGTTTTTT. Translating gives CASVELANTGELFF.

This chain uses TRBV11-1 with TRBJ2-3, with 9 bases matching TRBD2. After removal of 5 bases from V and 2 bases from J, the junction contained 5 bases not matched to a gene. The germline V gene encodes CDR1 SGHAT and CDR2 FQDESV (reference sequence). The CDR3 spans 15 residues. CDR3 sequence: CASSRSGGNTDTQYF. CDR3 DNA: TGTGCCAGCAGCCGAAGCGGGGGGAACACAGATACGCAGTATTTT.